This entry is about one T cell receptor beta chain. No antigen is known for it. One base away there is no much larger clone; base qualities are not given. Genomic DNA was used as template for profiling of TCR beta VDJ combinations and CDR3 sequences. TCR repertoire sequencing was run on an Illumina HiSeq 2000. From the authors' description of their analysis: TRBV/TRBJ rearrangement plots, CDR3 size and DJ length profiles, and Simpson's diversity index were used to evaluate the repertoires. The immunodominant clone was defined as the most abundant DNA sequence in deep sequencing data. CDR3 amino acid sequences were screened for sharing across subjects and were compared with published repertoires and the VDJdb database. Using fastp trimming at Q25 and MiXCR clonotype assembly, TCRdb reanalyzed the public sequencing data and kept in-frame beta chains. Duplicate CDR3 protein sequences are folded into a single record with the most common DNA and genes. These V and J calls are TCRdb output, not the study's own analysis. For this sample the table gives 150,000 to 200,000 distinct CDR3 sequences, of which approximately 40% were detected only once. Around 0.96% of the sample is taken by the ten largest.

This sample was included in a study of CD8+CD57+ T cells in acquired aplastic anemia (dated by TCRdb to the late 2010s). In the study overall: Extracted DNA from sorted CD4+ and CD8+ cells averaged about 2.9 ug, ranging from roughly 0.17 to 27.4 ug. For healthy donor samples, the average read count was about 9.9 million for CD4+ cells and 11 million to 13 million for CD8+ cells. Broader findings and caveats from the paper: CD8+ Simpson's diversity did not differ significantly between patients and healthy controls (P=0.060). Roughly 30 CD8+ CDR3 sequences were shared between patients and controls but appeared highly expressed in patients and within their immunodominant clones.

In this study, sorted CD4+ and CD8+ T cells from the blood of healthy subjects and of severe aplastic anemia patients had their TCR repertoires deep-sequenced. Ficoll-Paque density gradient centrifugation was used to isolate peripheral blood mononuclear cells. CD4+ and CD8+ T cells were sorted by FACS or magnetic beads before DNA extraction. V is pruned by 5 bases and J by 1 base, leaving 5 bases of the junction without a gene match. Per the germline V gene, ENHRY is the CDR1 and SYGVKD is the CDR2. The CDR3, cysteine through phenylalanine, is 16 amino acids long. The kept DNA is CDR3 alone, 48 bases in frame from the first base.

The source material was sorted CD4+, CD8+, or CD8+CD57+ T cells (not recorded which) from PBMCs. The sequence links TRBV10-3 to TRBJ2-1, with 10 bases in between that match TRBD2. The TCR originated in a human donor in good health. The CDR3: CAISSSGRASYNEQFF. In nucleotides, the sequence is TGTGCCATCAGTTCTAGCGGGAGAGCATCCTACAATGAGCAGTTCTTC.